This paragraph covers one T cell receptor (beta chain) sequence. Its antigen is not identified. The sample has other DNA sequences that encode this CDR3 too. Trimming shortened V by 6 bases and J by 4 bases, and 7 bases separated the two germline ends. The germline V gene has CDR1 SGHTA and CDR2 FQGTGA. This CDR3 is 12 amino acids long. These data come from a study of shared clonotypes between healthy human individuals. Study-wide results and limits: Generally, naive subsets (rather than memory subsets) showed larger estimated richness. Donor scarcity curtailed the genetic and exposure-history diversity represented herein.

The table came from immunoSEQ multiplex PCR; TCRdb's copy has only in-frame clones and leaves some out. The repertoire holds about 1.1 million clones, with 60% to 85% as singletons. Sequenced input: memory CD4+ T cells from PBMCs. As for subset: CD45RA-negative fraction. The chain combines TRBV7-3 with TRBJ2-1, with unresolved D. The source of this sequence is a man aged 18 to 29 in good health. Some clones in this sample may be carry-over from other donors' samples. For the CDR3, the DNA is TGTGCCAGCAGTAAAGGGTACAATGAGCAGTTCTTC. This gives the protein CASSKGYNEQFF. Full variable domain (remainder filled in from reference TRBV7-3 and TRBJ2-1): GAGVSQTPSNKVTEKGKYVELRCDPISGHTALYWYRQSLGQGPEFLIYFQGTGAADDSGLPNDRFFAVRPEGSVSTLKIQRTERGDSAVYLCASSKGYNEQFFGPGTRLTVL.